This T cell receptor (beta chain) is from a study of blood T cell repertoires in COVID-19. Germline CDR1 LNHNV, CDR2 YYDKDF (reference sequence). J lost 2 bases, V lost 5 bases, and 6 bases had no gene match. The CDR3 loop spans 15 amino acids. Clones were read by immunoSEQ multiplex PCR, and TCRdb kept only the in-frame ones, dropping some. This sample yields about 61,000 clones, of which 88% are seen a single time; about 3.8% belongs to the top ten. The chain carries TRBV15 and TRBJ2-7; 10 bases are a match to TRBD2. Sequencing was performed on peripheral blood. The source is a human donor in a cohort sampled during active COVID-19. DNA of the CDR3: TGTGCCACCAGCGACAGGACTAGCGGTCCCTACGAGCAGTACTTC. This sequence encodes CATSDRTSGPYEQYF.